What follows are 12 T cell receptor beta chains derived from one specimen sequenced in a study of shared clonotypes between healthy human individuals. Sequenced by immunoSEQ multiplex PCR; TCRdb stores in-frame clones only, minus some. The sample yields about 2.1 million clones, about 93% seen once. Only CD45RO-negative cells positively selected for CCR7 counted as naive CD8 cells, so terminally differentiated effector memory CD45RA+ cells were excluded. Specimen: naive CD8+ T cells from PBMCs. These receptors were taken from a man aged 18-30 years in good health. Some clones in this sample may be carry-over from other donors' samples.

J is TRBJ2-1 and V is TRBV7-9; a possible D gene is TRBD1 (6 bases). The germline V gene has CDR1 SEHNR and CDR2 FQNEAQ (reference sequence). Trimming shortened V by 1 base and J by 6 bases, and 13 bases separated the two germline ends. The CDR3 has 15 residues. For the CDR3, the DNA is TGTGCCAGCAGCTTAGGGGGGCCTCTCGGCAATGAGCAGTTCTTC. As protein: CASSLGGPLGNEQFF.

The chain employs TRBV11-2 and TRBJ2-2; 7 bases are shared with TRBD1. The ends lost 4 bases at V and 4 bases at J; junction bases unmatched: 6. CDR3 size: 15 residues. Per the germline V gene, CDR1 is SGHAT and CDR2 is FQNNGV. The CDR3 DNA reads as TGTGCCAGCAGCTGGTGGGGACAGCCCACCGGGGAGCTGTTTTTT. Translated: CASSWWGQPTGELFF.

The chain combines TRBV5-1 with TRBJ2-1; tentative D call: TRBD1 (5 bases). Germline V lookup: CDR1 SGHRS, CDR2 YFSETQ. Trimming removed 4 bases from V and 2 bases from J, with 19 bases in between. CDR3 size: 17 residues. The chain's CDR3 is CASSPGRVGRAYNEQFF. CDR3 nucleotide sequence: TGCGCCAGCAGCCCCGGTAGAGTGGGCAGGGCCTACAATGAGCAGTTCTTC. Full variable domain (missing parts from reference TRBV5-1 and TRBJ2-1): KAGVTQTPRYLIKTRGQQVTLSCSPISGHRSVSWYQQTPGQGLQFLFEYFSETQRNKGNFPGRFSGRQFSNSRSEMNVSTLELGDSALYLCASSPGRVGRAYNEQFFGPGTRLTVL.

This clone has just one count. The CDR3 nucleotides read TGTGCCAGCAGTGAATGGCGGGGGCTGAAGGATACGCAGTATTTT. Translating gives CASSEWRGLKDTQYF. The chain couples TRBV6-1 to TRBJ2-3; D is perhaps TRBD2 (7 bases). CDR1 is MNHNS, CDR2 SASEGT, per germline. V dropped 2 bases and J dropped 6 bases, with 15 bases sitting between them. The CDR3 loop spans 15 amino acids.

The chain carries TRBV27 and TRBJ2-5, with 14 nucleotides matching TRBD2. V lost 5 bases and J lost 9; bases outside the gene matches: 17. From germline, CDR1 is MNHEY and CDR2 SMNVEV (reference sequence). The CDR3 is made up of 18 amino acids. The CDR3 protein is CASSVSGKGLAGVAAQYF. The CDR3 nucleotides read TGTGCCAGCAGTGTCAGCGGAAAGGGACTAGCGGGAGTAGCGGCCCAGTACTTC.

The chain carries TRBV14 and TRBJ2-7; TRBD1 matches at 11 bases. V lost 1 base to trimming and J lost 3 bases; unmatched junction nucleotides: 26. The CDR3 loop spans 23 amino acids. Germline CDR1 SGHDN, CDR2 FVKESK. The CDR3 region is CASSQAPGQGERHGRAPYYEQYF. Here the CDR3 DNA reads TGTGCCAGCAGCCAAGCCCCGGGACAGGGGGAGCGTCACGGGAGGGCCCCCTACTACGAGCAGTACTTC.

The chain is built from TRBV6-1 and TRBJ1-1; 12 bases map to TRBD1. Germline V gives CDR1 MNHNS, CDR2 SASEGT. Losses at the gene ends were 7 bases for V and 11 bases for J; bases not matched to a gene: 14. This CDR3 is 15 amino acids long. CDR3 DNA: TGTGCCAGCACCCCCCTTGAGGGACAGGGGGCGCCGGCTTTCTTT. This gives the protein CASTPLEGQGAPAFF.

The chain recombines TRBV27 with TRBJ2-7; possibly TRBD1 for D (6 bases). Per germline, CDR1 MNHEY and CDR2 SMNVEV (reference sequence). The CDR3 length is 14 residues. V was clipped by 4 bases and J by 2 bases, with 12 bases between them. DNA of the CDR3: TGTGCCAGCAGTTGGGGGCGGCAACCCTACGAGCAGTACTTC. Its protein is CASSWGRQPYEQYF.

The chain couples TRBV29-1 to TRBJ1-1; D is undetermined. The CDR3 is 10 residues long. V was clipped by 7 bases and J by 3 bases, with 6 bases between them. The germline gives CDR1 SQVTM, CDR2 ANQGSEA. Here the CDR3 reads CSAHHTEAFF. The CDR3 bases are TGCAGCGCCCACCACACTGAAGCTTTCTTT.

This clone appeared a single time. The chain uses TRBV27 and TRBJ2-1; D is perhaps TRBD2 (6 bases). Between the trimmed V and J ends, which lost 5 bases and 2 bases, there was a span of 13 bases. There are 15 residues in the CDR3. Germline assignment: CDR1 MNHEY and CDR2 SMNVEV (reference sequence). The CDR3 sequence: CASSPRLETYNEQFF. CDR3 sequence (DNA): TGTGCCAGCAGTCCGCGACTAGAGACCTACAATGAGCAGTTCTTC.

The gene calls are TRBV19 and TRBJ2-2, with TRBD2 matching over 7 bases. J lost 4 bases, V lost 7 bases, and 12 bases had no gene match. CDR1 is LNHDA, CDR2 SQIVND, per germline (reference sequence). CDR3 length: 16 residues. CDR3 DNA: TGTGCCAGTACCCACAACGGGGGGTTTGGCACCGGGGAGCTGTTTTTT. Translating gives CASTHNGGFGTGELFF.

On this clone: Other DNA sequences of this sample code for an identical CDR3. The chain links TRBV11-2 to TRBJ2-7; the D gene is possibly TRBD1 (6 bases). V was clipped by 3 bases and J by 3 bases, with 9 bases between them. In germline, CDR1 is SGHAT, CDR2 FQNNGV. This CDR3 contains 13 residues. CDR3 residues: CASSLGQVYEQYF. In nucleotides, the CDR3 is TGTGCCAGCAGCTTGGGACAAGTCTACGAGCAGTACTTC.